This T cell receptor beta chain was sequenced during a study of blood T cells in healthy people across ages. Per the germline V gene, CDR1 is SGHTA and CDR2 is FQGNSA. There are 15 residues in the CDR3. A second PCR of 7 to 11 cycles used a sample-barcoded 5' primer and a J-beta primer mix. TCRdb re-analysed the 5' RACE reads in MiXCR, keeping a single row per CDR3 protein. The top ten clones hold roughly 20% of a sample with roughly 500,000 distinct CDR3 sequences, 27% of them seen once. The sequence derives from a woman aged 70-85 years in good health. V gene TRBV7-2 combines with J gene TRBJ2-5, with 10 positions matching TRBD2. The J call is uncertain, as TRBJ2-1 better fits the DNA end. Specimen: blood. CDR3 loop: CASRLQRGGRNEQFF. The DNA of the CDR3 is TGTGCCAGCAGACTCCAGCGGGGGGGCCGAAATGAGCAGTTCTTC.